This entry lists 9 T cell receptor beta chains sequenced from one sample in a study of CD8+ T cells in alopecia areata. Treatment defined: oral pan-JAK inhibitor, 5-10 mg twice daily. Extracted from the samples, RNA was reverse transcribed into cDNA to serve as the sequencing template. Assay: immunoSEQ multiplex PCR; the TCRdb copy retains only in-frame clones and omits some. Of around 100,000 clones in the sample, about two thirds were seen once. The sample consisted of CD8+ T cells sorted from blood, taken at week 44, from a patient treated with tofacitinib. The origin of the receptors is a human donor with alopecia areata.

The chain combines TRBV15 with TRBJ2-7, with D possibly matching TRBD1 (6 bases). Germline V gives CDR1 LNHNV, CDR2 YYDKDF (reference sequence). Trimming stripped 0 bases from V and 7 bases from J, with 19 bases between. The CDR3 loop spans 16 amino acids. The CDR3 DNA sequence: TGTGCCACCAGCAGAGATCGGGTACAGGGCGCGTGGGAGCAGTACTTC. As protein: CATSRDRVQGAWEQYF.

The chain has TRBV7-2 and TRBJ2-3; 13 bases line up with TRBD2. The germline V gene encodes CDR1 SGHTA and CDR2 FQGNSA. Germline trimming cut 5 bases from V and 6 bases from J; bases unmatched to any gene: 5. The CDR3 consists of 15 residues. In DNA form, the CDR3 reads TGTGCCAGCAGCCACCGGACTAGCGGGGGTGATACGCAGTATTTT. It encodes CASSHRTSGGDTQYF.

This clone appeared a single time. This chain links TRBV4-1 with TRBJ1-6; 7 positions agree with TRBD1. The V gene end was trimmed by 1 base and the J gene end by 4 bases; junction bases not matched to a gene: 4. CDR1 and CDR2 from the germline V gene are MGHRA and YSYEKL. The CDR3 consists of 16 residues. The CDR3 sequence: CASSQGGTAYNSPLHF. The CDR3 DNA sequence: TGCGCCAGCAGCCAAGGAGGGACAGCTTATAATTCACCCCTCCACTTT.

The rearrangement joins TRBV15 to TRBJ1-1, with 9 bases that match TRBD1. V shed 5 bases, J shed 4 bases, and the junction held 5 bases outside the gene matches. The CDR3 has 14 residues. The germline CDR1 and CDR2 sequences are LNHNV and YYDKDF (reference sequence). DNA for the CDR3: TGTGCCACCAGCCCGGGACAGGGCGGCACTGAAGCTTTCTTT. Its translation is CATSPGQGGTEAFF.

Regarding this clone: The identical CDR3 is also encoded by other nucleotide sequences in the sample. J is TRBJ1-5 and V is TRBV7-9; D is unresolved. V was shortened by 1 base and J by 6 bases, with 7 bases between the two germline ends. The CDR3 is made up of 13 amino acids. Germline CDR1 is SEHNR and CDR2 is FQNEAQ (reference sequence). The CDR3 region is CASSLDRGQPQHF. In DNA, the CDR3 is TGTGCCAGCAGCTTAGATCGTGGTCAGCCCCAGCATTTT.

The chain is built from TRBV9 and TRBJ1-2; unclear D gene. The CDR3 totals 16 residues. V shed 4 bases and J shed 3 bases, with 19 bases lying between them. Looked up from germline, CDR1 is SGDLS and CDR2 is YYNGEE. The CDR3 sequence: CASSTLRGNGDYGYTF. The CDR3 DNA reads as TGTGCCAGCAGCACCCTCCGGGGAAACGGGGACTATGGCTACACCTTC.

CDR3 sequence reads: CASSPAKTGSTEAFF. CDR3 nucleotide sequence: TGCGCCAGCTCCCCGGCGAAGACAGGGAGCACTGAAGCTTTCTTT. The chain employs TRBV4-3 and TRBJ1-1; 7 positions match TRBD1. Germline trimming cut 8 bases from V and 4 bases from J; bases unmatched to any gene: 13. CDR1 and CDR2 (germline): LGHNA, YSLEER. The CDR3 length is 15 residues.

The chain couples TRBV30 to TRBJ2-3; 8 bases are a match to TRBD2. With V trimmed by 1 base and J by 2 bases, 8 bases remained unmatched. The germline V gene has CDR1 GTSNPN and CDR2 SVGIG (reference sequence). This CDR3 has 16 amino acids. The DNA of the CDR3 is TGTGCCTGGAGTGCGGGGAGCGGGGGTGCCACAGATACGCAGTATTTT. Translation gives CAWSAGSGGATDTQYF.

The V gene is TRBV29-1, the J gene TRBJ2-5; TRBD1 aligns across 7 bases. The CDR3 has 14 residues. V trimming: 3 bases; J trimming: 4 bases; junction bases outside the gene matches: 8. Germline values: CDR1 SQVTM, CDR2 ANQGSEA. The CDR3 nucleotides are TGCAGCGTTGATTCGGTGCCAGGGGGAGAGACCCAGTACTTC. Translating gives CSVDSVPGGETQYF.